This T cell receptor (beta chain) comes out of a study of vaccination effects on CD4 cells after COVID-19 (dated by TCRdb to between 2022 and 2023). Study-wide context: Each participant received two doses of an mRNA SARS-CoV-2 vaccine, either BNT162b2 or mRNA-1273. SARS-CoV-2 spike-specific CD4+ TCR repertoires from before and after mRNA vaccination were compared in COVID-19 convalescent patients and in infection-naive vaccine recipients. Altogether, roughly 10 COVID-19 convalescent patients and a few SARS-CoV-2-naive healthy vaccine recipients made up the full study. Cultures from other donors in the study were sequenced using the Oncomine TCR Beta short-read assay on an Illumina iSeq 100.

This clone was seen a handful of times. What antigen it recognizes has not been identified. Within one base of it there is no much larger clone, and no base qualities were kept. Other DNA sequences in the same sample also yield this CDR3. Overall results and qualifications from the work: The study was limited by a small number of convalescent patients and lacked early post-infection timepoints. Among healthy vaccine recipients, nearly all vaccine-induced clones were SARS-CoV-2 mono-reactive, and just 1 of 255 was cross-reactive with common cold coronaviruses. Both infection-induced and vaccine-induced clones contracted markedly at late post-vaccination timepoints, which is consistent with waning T cell responses.

In the ViraFEST assay, PBMC were stimulated with viral peptide pools, and antigen-specific CD4+ T cell clonotypes were then identified by expansion using TCR sequencing. After less than eleven days of culture, CD4+ T cells were isolated with the EasySep CD4+ T cell isolation kit. The absence of prior SARS-CoV-2 infection in healthy vaccine recipients was confirmed by negative nucleocapsid antibodies before and after vaccination. Each well held some 1.9 million PBMC cultured in IMDM containing approximately 5% human AB serum, 8 to 10 IU/ml IL-2 and gentamicin, along with 8 to 10 ug/ml peptides. On days 3 and 7, half of the culture medium was replaced with fresh IL-2-containing medium. Unless noted otherwise, every peptide stimulation condition was cultured in triplicate wells. PBMC were separated from whole blood using Ficoll-Paque Plus gradient centrifugation and were then either cryopreserved at -140C or used fresh. The spike proteins of SARS-CoV-2 and of the common cold coronaviruses HCoV-NL63, HCoV-OC43 and HCoV-229E were spanned by overlapping peptide pools. The QIAamp micro DNA kit was used to extract genomic DNA from the cultured CD4+ T cells.

Including the terminal cysteine and phenylalanine, the CDR3 comprises 15 residues. The retained sequence is limited to the CDR3, 45 bases, with the frame set at the first base. From the germline V gene, CDR1 is ENHRY and CDR2 is SYGVKD. Here V drops 0 bases and J drops 1 base, and the junction holds 2 bases not matched to any gene. Receptor libraries were prepared by the immunoSEQ multiplex PCR assay. DNA from the CD4+ T cells that had been cultured and isolated underwent TCR beta CDR3 sequencing. Regarding the original processing steps: Non-productive TCR sequences were discarded, and reads were trimmed to the CDR3 region, with only CDR3s of 7 or more amino acids retained. The MANAFEST web app was used to pick out antigen-specific clonotypes by comparing their expansion in peptide wells with that in reference cultures. To count as positive, a clone had to show expansion at FDR<0.05 compared with the reference and with all other wells, an odds ratio above 5, and a frequency above 0.1% in two replicate wells. Cross-reactive clonotypes were defined as significantly expanded in SARS-CoV-2 spike wells and in at least one common cold coronavirus spike condition. CDR3 similarity was assessed by Levenshtein distance using the stringdist R package, and unrooted trees were constructed with ape in R 3.6.1. TCRdb obtained this table from immuneACCESS and retained in-frame rearrangements with V and J assigned. These tables miss some clones; where compared with another copy, unresolved V genes account for less than half of the shortfall, and the remainder is unexplained. That table is the source of V, J and clone size, and D and trimming were worked out from the DNA. The sample has some 30,000 clones on record, around 70% of them singletons. Of the sample, more than 9% is held by the ten largest clones.

The source is a human donor who received a COVID-19 vaccine. The chain was built from TRBV10-3 and TRBJ1-1, with TRBD1 matching 7 junction bases. Sequences were derived from CD4+ T cells from PBMCs cultured with SARS-CoV-2 spike peptides, sampled before COVID-19 vaccination. According to the study, the label for this sample's cell subset or site signals: SARS-CoV-2 spike overlapping peptide pool stimulation. For the CDR3, the sequence is CAISESGTANTEAFF. In nucleotide form, the sequence is TGTGCCATCAGTGAGTCGGGGACAGCGAACACTGAAGCTTTCTTT.